This T cell receptor (beta chain) derives from a study of cytomegalovirus exposure and HLA in healthy donors (TCRdb year 2017). In terms of the full investigation: An earlier analysis of several hundred of the donors reported 276 Gb of sequence data and roughly 120 million unique TCR beta sequences obtained from 180 million or so T cells. Around 300 gigabases of sequencing data and approximately 84 million unique TCR sequences were included in an early release covering over 600 HLA-typed donors. Of the approximately 370 genotyped donors, more than 75% were placed in the genetic ancestry cluster associated with self-reported Caucasian donors. The study aimed to test whether cataloging public T cell receptors could reveal signatures of past pathogen exposure. The study used immunosequencing to profile the T cell repertoires of hundreds of subjects and linked those repertoires to cytomegalovirus serostatus. Besides the first cohort of some 670 subjects, a separate validation cohort made up of 95 to 150 different subjects was used. High-throughput TCR immunosequencing, statistical association of individual TCRs with disease status, and machine learning were combined to predict cytomegalovirus infection status. A later analysis re-analyzed previously published TCR beta repertoires from 666 donors and added high-resolution HLA genotyping to study TCR occurrence patterns. Rather than drawing on any new phenotypic data, the later analysis identified candidate immune exposures from TCR beta sequences and the way those sequences occurred across donors. An earlier analysis of roughly 580 of the donors used high-throughput TCR beta sequencing to judge whether each TCR beta V gene segment behaved as functional or pseudogenic. Donor age, sex, ethnicity and CMV serostatus were collected together with the repertoire data. A later genetic analysis took genome-wide SNP genotypes for about three fifths of the roughly 670 donors and used that subset as a discovery cohort. All discovery cohort repertoires had been generated on a single sequencing platform. HLA typing included class I and class II loci at four-digit resolution. The number of donors typed differed by locus, with roughly 629-640 for A, B, C, DRB1 and DQB1, approximately 500 for DQA1, 606 for DPA1, and some 470 for DPB1. Four or five DR-DQ haplotypes were handled as single units for association and clustering because linkage in the cohort was strong. Across about 380 genotyped donors of the cohort, an average of about 200,000 unique TCR beta nucleotide sequences per donor were sequenced, and approximately 17% of those sequences were non-productive. General conclusions and limits of the study: In a later genetic analysis, fewer N-insertions in productive TCRs were reported among donors in an Asian-associated ancestry cluster than the roughly 640-donor mean. In a later analysis, HLA-associated TCR beta chains showed more clonal expansion and lower generation probabilities than non-associated chains that were equally common. In an earlier analysis of 500 to 650 of the donors, most TCR beta V segments appeared in productive rearrangements about 90% or about 30% of the time, broadly matching IMGT annotations. A further reported finding was that TCR beta sequences accurately predicted the HLA-A and HLA-B alleles for most subjects in the first cohort. Immune exposure information for the cohort was limited to CMV serostatus. Roughly uniform sequencing depth across donors was assumed in presence/absence analyses, although this assumption may not hold. A later analysis reported that several top co-occurrence clusters appeared linked to parvovirus B19, influenza, CMV and Epstein-Barr virus. It was suggested by the authors that the approach could potentially be generalized to other disease states and immunological phenotypes. Most TCR sequences were seen in very few donors, while some public TCRs were found in many individuals. The study gave a list of roughly 150 TCR beta chains associated with cytomegalovirus. The sequencing pipeline was judged likely to have produced a cluster of highly shared sequence variants as a technical artifact. According to a later analysis, most CMV-associated TCR beta chains appeared to be HLA-restricted, and the HLA associations seemed to be driven largely by CMV exposure. Some IMGT-functional V segments, including TRBV6-2 and TRBV6-3, could not be distinguished by the 87-base-pair reads and were therefore excluded. At a false discovery rate of 0.05, a later analysis linked about 17,000 TCR beta sequences to specific HLA alleles. According to a later analysis, TCR association rates differed among HLA loci, with DRB1 alleles showing the most associated TCRs and HLA-C alleles showing the fewest. Linkage disequilibrium might explain the correlated functional status among segregating V segments, but an unknown experimental factor could not be ruled out. Only TCR beta chains were sequenced in this cohort, and the absence of alpha or paired-chain data limited detectable features. In vitro tests confirmed that a few of the cytomegalovirus-associated TCR beta chains recognize cytomegalovirus antigens. Because counts were too low, seventeen rarely observed V segments, including chromosome 9 orphons, were excluded from the earlier analysis of around 590 of the donors. V-gene and J-gene trimming of TCR beta chains was associated with a missense DCLRE1C variant in a later genetic analysis, and the association was replicated in an independent cohort. The classifier was reported to diagnose cytomegalovirus status with high specificity and sensitivity in both the original cohort and the validation cohort. Strong co-occurrence of HLA alleles, especially DR and DQ, made assigning TCR associations to individual alleles difficult. HLA typing was unavailable for some donors at each locus, so association tests used only the typed subset.

Preparation of the library involved the immunoSEQ multiplex PCR assay. The multiplex PCR relied on a mix of 60 forward primers for TCR Vbeta segments and 13 reverse primers for TCR Jbeta segments. A multiplex PCR assay on genomic DNA amplified the CDR3 region of rearranged TCR beta genes. The amplified TCR beta libraries were sequenced on the Illumina HiSeq System as 87-base-pair reads. As for the original processing: A later analysis counted about 80 million unique TCR beta chains across the 700 or so repertoires, and approximately 11 million of these chains were shared by at least two donors. To remove PCR and sequencing errors, raw reads were error-corrected and collapsed into unique sequences using a nearest-neighbor algorithm that merged closely related sequences. Alignment of CDR3 sequences to IMGT reference sequences was used to assign V, D and J gene segments. Each retained sequence needed at least a six-nucleotide match to both a V gene segment and a J gene segment. A rearrangement counted as productive if the CDR3 had no stop codons and remained in frame with V and J, and every other rearrangement counted as non-productive. CDR3 was defined according to IMGT convention as the region running from the second conserved V-encoded cysteine to the conserved J-encoded phenylalanine. Sequences without an unambiguous match to a single V gene segment were excluded from the earlier analysis of several hundred of the donors. In an earlier analysis of roughly 600 of the donors, a V segment was called functional when productive rearrangements were above 56.7%, and segregating when the standard deviation between donors exceeded 5%. A statistical classification framework was built for diagnosing cytomegalovirus status from the catalog of TCR beta chain sequences. V and J gene assignment, in a later analysis, came from comparing TCR nucleotide sequences with IMGT/GENE-DB human TR gene sequences. In a later analysis, CDR3 sequences and most-parsimonious VDJ recombination scenarios were assigned using the TCRdist pipeline. In a later analysis, each TCR beta chain was defined by its CDR3 amino acid sequence together with its V-gene family, and reads without a unique V-gene family were excluded. A later analysis removed 592 highly shared, low-generation-probability nucleotide sequences to deal with suspected cross-contamination and a sequencing artifact. A later analysis calculated a clonal expansion index for each public chain from normalized within-repertoire ranks of inferred template counts. A later analysis computed generation probabilities with a VDJ recombination model fitted to out-of-frame rearrangements, and checked the results against IGoR. In a later analysis, TCR-TCR, TCR-HLA and TCR-CMV co-occurrence was scored with hypergeometric tests, and a repertoire-size bias correction was applied to TCR pairs. False discovery rates were estimated in a later analysis by permuting HLA or CMV assignments 20 times. In a later analysis, co-occurring TCRs were grouped using DBSCAN, with TCRdist sequence similarity added in when clustering inside HLA-allele-positive subsets. Repertoires with fewer than 30,000 or more than 120,000 public chains were left out of co-occurrence clustering, as were four to six repertoires with anomalous nucleotide sharing. Imported from immuneACCESS, the table was reduced by TCRdb to in-frame sequences with V and J called. These copies leave out some clones; in studies compared against another copy, an unresolved V gene accounts for under half, and the cause of the remainder is not known. The DNA was the basis for D and trimming; V, J and clone size are from that table. The sample data list about 31,000 clones, and 35% to 50% of these were observed just once. Roughly 1.9% of the sample is taken by the ten largest.

The cohort comprised some 700 healthy bone marrow donors. All cohort members were sampled while nominally healthy, although unrecorded immune exposures were likely present. The donor tested CMV seronegative, placing the donor among the 350 to 400 seronegative members of the cohort. Every donor gave a peripheral blood sample, and the peripheral blood mononuclear cells from that sample were used for TCR beta sequencing. Genomic DNA was extracted from the blood cell samples with the Qiagen DNeasy Blood Extraction Kit. V is reduced by 2 bases and J by 5 bases, leaving a spacing of 12 bases between them. For CDR1 and CDR2, the germline V gene lists SQVTM and ANQGSEA. From the cysteine up to the phenylalanine, the CDR3 has a length of 13 residues. This entry keeps only the CDR3 DNA: 39 bases, framed from base 1. Remarks on this clone: This receptor's antigen is unknown. Base qualities were left out, and no much larger clone turns up one base away.

The clonotype comes from a woman aged 45-60 years in good health and CMV-seronegative. The V and J genes are TRBV29-1 and TRBJ2-5, with TRBD1 tentatively as D gene (5 bases match). Sequenced: PBMCs. The CDR3 region has the sequence CSVERQGWETQYF. The DNA reads as follows: TGCAGCGTTGAAAGGCAGGGATGGGAGACCCAGTACTTC. Extended through the reference TRBV29-1 and TRBJ2-5 proteins, this CDR3 yields the full variable domain: SAVISQKPSRDICQRGTSLTIQCQVDSQVTMMFWYRQQPGQSLTLIATANQGSEATYESGFVIDKFPISRPNLTFSTLTVSNMSPEDSSIYLCSVERQGWETQYFGPGTRLLVL.